This TCR beta chain derives from a study of blood T cell repertoires in COVID-19. Study context: The study drew acute and convalescent COVID-19 samples from the United States, Italy and Spain. T cells, B-cell-depleted T cells, or PBMCs provided the cDNA or gDNA that served as material.

Authors' analysis steps: Researchers report that nucleated cell counts were estimated from reference gene primer amplification. Generated by immunoSEQ multiplex PCR, the TCRdb table keeps only in-frame clones and is missing some. V and J calls and clone size follow that table, whereas D and trimming were derived from the DNA. The profile covers about 240,000 clones, with around 83% appearing a single time and roughly 10% taken by the ten largest. The sequence was collected from an elderly woman with acute or convalescent COVID-19. Sequencing was done on a sample of peripheral blood.

The CDR3 DNA follows: TGTGCCAGCAGCCACCCCGGAGGAGTTGATACGCAGTATTTT. Translating it yields CASSHPGGVDTQYF. The genes are TRBV3-1 (or the pseudogene TRBV3-2) and TRBJ2-3; D might be TRBD2 (5 bases). The germline gives CDR1 LGHDT, CDR2 YNNKEL (reference sequence). The V gene lost 3 bases and the J gene lost 6 bases, with 13 bases spanning the gap. The CDR3 covers 14 residues.